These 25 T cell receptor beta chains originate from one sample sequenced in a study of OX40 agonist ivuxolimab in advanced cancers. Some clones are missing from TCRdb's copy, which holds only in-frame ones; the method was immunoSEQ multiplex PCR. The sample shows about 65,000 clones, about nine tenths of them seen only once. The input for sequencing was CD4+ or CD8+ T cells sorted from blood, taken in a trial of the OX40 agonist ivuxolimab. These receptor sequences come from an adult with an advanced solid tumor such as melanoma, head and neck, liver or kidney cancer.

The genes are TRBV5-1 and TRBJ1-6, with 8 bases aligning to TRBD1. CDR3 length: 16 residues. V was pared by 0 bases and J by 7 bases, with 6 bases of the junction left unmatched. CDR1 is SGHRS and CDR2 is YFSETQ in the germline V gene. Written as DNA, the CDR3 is TGCGCCAGCAGCTTGGAGGGACAGGTTACCAATTCACCCCTCCACTTT. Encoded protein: CASSLEGQVTNSPLHF.

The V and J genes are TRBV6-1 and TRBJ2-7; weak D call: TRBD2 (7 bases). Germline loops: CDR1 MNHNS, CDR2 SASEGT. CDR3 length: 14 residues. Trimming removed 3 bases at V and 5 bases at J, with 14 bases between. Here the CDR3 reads CASSEAGAANEQYF. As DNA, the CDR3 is TGTGCCAGCAGTGAGGCGGGGGCCGCCAACGAGCAGTACTTC.

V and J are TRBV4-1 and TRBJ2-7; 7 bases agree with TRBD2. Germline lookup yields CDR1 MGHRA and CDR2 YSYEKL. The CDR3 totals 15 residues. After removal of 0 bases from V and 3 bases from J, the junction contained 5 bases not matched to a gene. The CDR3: CASSQESGRFYEQYF. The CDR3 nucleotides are TGCGCCAGCAGCCAAGAATCCGGGAGGTTCTACGAGCAGTACTTC.

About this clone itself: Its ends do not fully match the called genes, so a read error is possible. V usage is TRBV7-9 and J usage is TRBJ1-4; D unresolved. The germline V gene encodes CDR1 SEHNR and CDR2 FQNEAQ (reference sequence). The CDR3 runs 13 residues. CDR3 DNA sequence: TGTGCCGGCAGCTTATCGGCTGTTGAAAAACTGTTTTTT. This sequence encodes CAGSLSAVEKLFF.

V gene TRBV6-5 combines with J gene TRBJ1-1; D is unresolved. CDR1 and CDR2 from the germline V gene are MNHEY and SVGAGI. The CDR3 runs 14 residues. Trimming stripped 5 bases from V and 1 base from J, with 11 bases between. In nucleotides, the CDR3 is TGTGCCAGCAGTAAAAGGACGGGGAACACTGAAGCTTTCTTT. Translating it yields CASSKRTGNTEAFF.

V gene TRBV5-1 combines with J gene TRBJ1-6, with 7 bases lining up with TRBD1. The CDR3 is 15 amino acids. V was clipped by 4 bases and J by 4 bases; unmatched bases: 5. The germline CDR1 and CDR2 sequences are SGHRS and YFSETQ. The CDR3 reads CASSPTGQYNSPLHF. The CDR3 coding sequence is TGCGCCAGCAGCCCCACGGGACAGTATAATTCACCCCTCCACTTT.

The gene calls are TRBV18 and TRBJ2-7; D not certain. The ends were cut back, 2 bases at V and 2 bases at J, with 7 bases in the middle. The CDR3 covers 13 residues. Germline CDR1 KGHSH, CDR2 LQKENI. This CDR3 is CASSPTQTYEQYF. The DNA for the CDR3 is TGTGCCAGCTCACCAACACAGACCTACGAGCAGTACTTC.

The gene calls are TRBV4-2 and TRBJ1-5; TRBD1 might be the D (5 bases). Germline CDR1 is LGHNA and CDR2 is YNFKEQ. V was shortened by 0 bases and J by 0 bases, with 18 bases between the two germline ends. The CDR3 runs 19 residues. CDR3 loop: CASSQDLIKGITSNQPQHF. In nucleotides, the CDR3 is TGTGCCAGCAGCCAAGATCTAATCAAGGGGATTACTAGCAATCAGCCCCAGCATTTT.

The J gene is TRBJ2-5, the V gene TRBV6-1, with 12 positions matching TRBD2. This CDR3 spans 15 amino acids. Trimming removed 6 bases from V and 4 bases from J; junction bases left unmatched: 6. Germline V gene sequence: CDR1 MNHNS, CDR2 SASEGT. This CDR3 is CASRLAGGFGETQYF. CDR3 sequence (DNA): TGTGCCAGCAGACTAGCGGGGGGTTTCGGAGAGACCCAGTACTTC.

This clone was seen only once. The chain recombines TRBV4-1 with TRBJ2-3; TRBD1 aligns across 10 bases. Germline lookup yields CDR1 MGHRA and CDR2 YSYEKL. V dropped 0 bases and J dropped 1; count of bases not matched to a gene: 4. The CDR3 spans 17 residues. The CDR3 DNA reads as TGCGCCAGCAGCCAAGATTCAGGGACAGGGGGCACAGATACGCAGTATTTT. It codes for CASSQDSGTGGTDTQYF.

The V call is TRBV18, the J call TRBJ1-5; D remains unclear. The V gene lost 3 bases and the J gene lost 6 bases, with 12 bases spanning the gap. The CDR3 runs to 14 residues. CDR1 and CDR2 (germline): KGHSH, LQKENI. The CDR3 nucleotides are TGTGCCAGCTCACCGGCGAGTGAGGGTCAGCCCCAGCATTTT. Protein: CASSPASEGQPQHF.

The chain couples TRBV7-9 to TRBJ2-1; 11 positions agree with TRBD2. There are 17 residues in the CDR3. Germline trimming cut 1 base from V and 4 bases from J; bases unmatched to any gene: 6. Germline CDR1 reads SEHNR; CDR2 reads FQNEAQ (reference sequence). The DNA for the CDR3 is TGTGCCAGCAGCTTAGGGCTAGCGGGGGGCCCATACAATGAGCAGTTCTTC. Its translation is CASSLGLAGGPYNEQFF.

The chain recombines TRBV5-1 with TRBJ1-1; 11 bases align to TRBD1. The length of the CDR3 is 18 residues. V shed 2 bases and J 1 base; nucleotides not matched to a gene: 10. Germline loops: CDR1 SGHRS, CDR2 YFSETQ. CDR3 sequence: CASSFFGQGALGNTEAFF. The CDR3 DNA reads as TGCGCCAGCAGCTTCTTCGGACAGGGGGCCCTTGGGAACACTGAAGCTTTCTTT.

CDR3 nucleotide sequence: TGTGCCAGCAGCTTGGCGGTGCGGGGGGGCCTCGAGCAGTACTTC. Encoded protein: CASSLAVRGGLEQYF. This chain connects TRBV5-4 to TRBJ2-7, with 9 nucleotides matching TRBD2. Trimming took 0 bases from V and 6 from J; bases not matched to a gene: 7. Per the germline V gene, CDR1 is SGHNT and CDR2 is YYREEE (reference sequence). The CDR3 spans 15 residues.

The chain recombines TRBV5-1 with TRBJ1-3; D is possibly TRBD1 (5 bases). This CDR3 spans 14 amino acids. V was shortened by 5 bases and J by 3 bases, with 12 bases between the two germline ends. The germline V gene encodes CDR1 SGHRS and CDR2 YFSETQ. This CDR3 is CASSSGGIGNTIYF. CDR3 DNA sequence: TGCGCCAGCAGTAGTGGGGGGATTGGAAACACCATATATTTT.

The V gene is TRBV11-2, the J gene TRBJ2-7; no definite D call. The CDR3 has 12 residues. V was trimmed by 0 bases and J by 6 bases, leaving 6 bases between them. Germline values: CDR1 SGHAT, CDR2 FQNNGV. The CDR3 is CASSLDRLEQYF. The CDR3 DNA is TGTGCCAGCAGCTTAGATCGTCTCGAGCAGTACTTC.

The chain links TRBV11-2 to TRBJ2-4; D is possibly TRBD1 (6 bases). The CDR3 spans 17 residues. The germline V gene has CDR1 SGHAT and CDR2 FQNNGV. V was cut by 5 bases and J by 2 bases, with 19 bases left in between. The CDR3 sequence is CASSPRVGTQTKNIQYF. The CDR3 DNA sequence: TGTGCCAGCAGCCCGAGGGTCGGGACACAAACCAAAAACATTCAGTACTTC.

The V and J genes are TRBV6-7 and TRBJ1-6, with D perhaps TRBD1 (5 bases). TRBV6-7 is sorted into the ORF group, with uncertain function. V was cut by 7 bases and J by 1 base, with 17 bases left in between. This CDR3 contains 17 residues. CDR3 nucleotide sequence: TGTGCCAGCACAACGGGGGTGGGGCTTTCCTATAATTCACCCCTCCACTTT. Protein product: CASTTGVGLSYNSPLHF.

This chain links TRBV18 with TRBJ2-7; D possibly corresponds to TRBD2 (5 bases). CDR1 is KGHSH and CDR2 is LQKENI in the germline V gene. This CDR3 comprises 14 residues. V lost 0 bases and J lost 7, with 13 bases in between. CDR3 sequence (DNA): TGTGCCAGCTCACCACCGTATCTGGCGGGTGAGCAGTACTTC. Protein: CASSPPYLAGEQYF.

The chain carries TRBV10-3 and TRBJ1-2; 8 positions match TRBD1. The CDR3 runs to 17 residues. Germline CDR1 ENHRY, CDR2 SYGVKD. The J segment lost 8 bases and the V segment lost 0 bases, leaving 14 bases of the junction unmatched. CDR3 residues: CAISESSGQGAWDGYTF. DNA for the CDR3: TGTGCCATCAGTGAGTCGAGTGGACAGGGTGCTTGGGACGGCTACACCTTC.

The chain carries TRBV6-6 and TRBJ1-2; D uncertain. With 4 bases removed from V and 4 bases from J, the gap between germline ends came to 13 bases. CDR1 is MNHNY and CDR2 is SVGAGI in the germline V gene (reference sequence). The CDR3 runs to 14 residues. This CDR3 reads CASSFNDKGYGYTF. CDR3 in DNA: TGTGCCAGCAGTTTCAACGACAAGGGCTATGGCTACACCTTC.

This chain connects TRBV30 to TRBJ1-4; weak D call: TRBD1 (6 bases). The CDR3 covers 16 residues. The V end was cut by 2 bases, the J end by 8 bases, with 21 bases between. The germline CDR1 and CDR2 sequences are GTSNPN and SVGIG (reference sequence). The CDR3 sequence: CAWSPGQTPKREKLFF. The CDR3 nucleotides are TGTGCCTGGAGTCCAGGACAGACCCCCAAAAGGGAAAAACTGTTTTTT.

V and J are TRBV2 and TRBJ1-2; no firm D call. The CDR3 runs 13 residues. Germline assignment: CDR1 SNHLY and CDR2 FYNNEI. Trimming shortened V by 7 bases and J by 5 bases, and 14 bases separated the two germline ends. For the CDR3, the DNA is TGTGCCAGCACCCCGGGAGAGGGATATGGCTACACCTTC. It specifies CASTPGEGYGYTF.

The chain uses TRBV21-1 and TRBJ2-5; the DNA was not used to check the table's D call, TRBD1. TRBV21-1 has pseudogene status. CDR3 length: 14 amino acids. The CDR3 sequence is CASHVGQDQETQYF. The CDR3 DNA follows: TGTGCCAGCCACGTGGGGCAGGACCAAGAGACCCAGTACTTC.

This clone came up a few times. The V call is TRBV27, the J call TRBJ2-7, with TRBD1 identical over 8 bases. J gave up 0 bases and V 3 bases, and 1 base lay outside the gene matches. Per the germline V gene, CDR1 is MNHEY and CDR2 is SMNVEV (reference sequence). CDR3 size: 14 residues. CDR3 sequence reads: CASSFGQGSYEQYF. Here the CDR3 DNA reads TGTGCCAGCAGTTTCGGACAGGGCTCCTACGAGCAGTACTTC.